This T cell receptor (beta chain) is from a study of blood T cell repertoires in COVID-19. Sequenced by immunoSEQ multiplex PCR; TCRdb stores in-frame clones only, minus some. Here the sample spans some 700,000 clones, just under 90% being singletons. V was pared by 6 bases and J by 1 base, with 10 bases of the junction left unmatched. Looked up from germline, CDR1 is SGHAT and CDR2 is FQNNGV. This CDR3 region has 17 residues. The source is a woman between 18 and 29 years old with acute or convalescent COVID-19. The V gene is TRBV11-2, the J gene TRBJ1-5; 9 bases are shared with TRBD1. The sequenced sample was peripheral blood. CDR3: CASSVGDRVGSNQPQHF. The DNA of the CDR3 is TGTGCCAGCAGTGTGGGGGACAGGGTCGGGAGCAATCAGCCCCAGCATTTT.